The 5 T cell receptor beta chains presented below share a single source sample, sequenced in a study of T cells after yellow fever vaccination. MiXCR, applied by TCRdb to the 5' RACE reads, yields one record per CDR3 protein. The sample carries roughly 190,000 distinct CDR3 sequences, about 11% recorded once. The sample in question was CD8+ T cells sorted from PBMCs, obtained 15 days after the yellow fever booster vaccination. The receptors originated from a young man who received the YFV17D yellow fever vaccine.

This chain links TRBV7-8 with TRBJ1-5, with TRBD1 matching over 9 bases. Germline trimming cut 4 bases from V and 10 bases from J; bases unmatched to any gene: 8. CDR1 SGHVS and CDR2 FQNEAQ come from the germline V gene. The CDR3 has 14 residues. In nucleotides, the CDR3 is TGTGCCAGCAGCTCGGACAGGGGCCATCGTCCCCAGCATTTT. Translating gives CASSSDRGHRPQHF.

This clonotype turned up a few times. The chain joins TRBV2 to TRBJ1-6; D perhaps matches TRBD1 (5 bases). Looked up from germline, CDR1 is SNHLY and CDR2 is FYNNEI. The CDR3 runs to 14 residues. Trimming pared 5 bases from V and 9 bases from J, leaving 14 bases between. The DNA for the CDR3 is TGTGCCAGCAGTTCGACAGAAAGTGGTTCACCCCTCCACTTT. It specifies CASSSTESGSPLHF.

This clonotype appeared a few times. This rearrangement joins TRBV4-1 to TRBJ1-5, with TRBD1 matching over 9 bases. Germline assignment: CDR1 MGHRA and CDR2 YSYEKL. The CDR3 loop spans 16 amino acids. The ends lost 3 bases at V and 2 bases at J; junction bases unmatched: 5. The CDR3 nucleotides read TGCGCCAGCAGCCATGAGGGACAGGGACGCAATCAGCCCCAGCATTTT. Protein product: CASSHEGQGRNQPQHF.

The chain links TRBV12-3 or TRBV12-4 to TRBJ1-2; D is ambiguous. The CDR3 is made up of 15 amino acids. Trimming cost V 3 bases and J 8 bases, with 19 bases left between them. This chain's CDR3 is CASSFMAILREGYTF. CDR3 sequence (DNA): TGTGCCAGCAGTTTTATGGCCATTCTTCGTGAAGGCTACACCTTC.

The table lists this clonotype with a few counts. The chain carries TRBV5-1 and TRBJ1-2, with D unclear. Germline CDR1 reads SGHRS; CDR2 reads YFSETQ. The CDR3 loop spans 11 amino acids. V was cut by 4 bases and J by 8 bases, with 9 bases left in between. The CDR3 sequence is CASSVGRGYTF. The CDR3 DNA sequence: TGCGCCAGCAGCGTTGGTCGGGGCTACACCTTC.